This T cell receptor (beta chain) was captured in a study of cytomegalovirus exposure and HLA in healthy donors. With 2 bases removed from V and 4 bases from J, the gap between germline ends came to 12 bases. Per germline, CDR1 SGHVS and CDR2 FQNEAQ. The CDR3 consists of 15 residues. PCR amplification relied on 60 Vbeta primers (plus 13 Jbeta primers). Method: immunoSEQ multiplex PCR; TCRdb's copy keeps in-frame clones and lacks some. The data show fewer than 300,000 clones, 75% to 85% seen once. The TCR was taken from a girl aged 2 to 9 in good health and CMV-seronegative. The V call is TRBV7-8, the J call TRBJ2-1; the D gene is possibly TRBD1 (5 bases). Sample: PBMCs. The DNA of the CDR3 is TGTGCCAGCAGCTTACAGGGCTACACGTACAATGAGCAGTTCTTC. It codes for CASSLQGYTYNEQFF.